This TCR beta chain derives from a study of beta chain features in type 1 diabetes. About the research overall: Taken together, all samples contributed some 100 million examined sorted cells.

About this clone itself: The antigen is not known. A read error is possible here, since a much larger clone lies one base away.

The authors reverse transcribed all of the isolated RNA, so sequencing captured expressed TCRB transcripts. Produced via immunoSEQ multiplex PCR; TCRdb's table is partial and in-frame only. The sample consists of about 320,000 clones, about 15% of them appearing once. Sorted CD4+ subsets: naive, central memory, regulatory, stem cell-like memory (CD45RO/CCR7/CD25/CD127/CD95/CD27 panel). The study, taken as a whole, reports: Any role of HLA type in TCRB rearrangement remained unresolved here.

This CDR3 has 11 amino acids. Germline values: CDR1 SGHVS, CDR2 FQNEAQ. Trimming removed 5 bases from V and 5 bases from J, with 4 bases in between. The source material was central memory CD4+ T cells from blood. The chain joins TRBV7-8 to TRBJ2-4; D gene unclear. The origin of this receptor is a man aged 25-45 years in good health. CDR3 residues: CASSLENIQYF. CDR3 in DNA: TGTGCCAGCAGCCTAGAAAACATTCAGTACTTC.